The subject of this entry is one T cell receptor (beta chain). The source of the sample is a study of blood T cell repertoires in COVID-19. Background on the study: Acute and convalescent COVID-19 specimens originated in the United States, Italy and Spain. The cDNA or gDNA used as material had been derived from T cells, B-cell-depleted T cells, or PBMCs.

Per the original methods: Nucleated cell counts were estimated from reference gene primer amplification. Here immunoSEQ multiplex PCR was the method, and the copy in TCRdb shows in-frame clones only, minus some. V, J and clone size derive from that table, while D and trimming were established from the DNA sequence. The sample carries roughly 200,000 clones, almost 90% recorded once. The sequence derives from a man over 45 with acute or convalescent COVID-19. The material sequenced was peripheral blood.

The CDR3 spells CASRITGGNTGELFF. For the CDR3, the DNA is TGTGCCAGTAGGATTACAGGGGGGAACACCGGGGAGCTGTTTTTT. This chain joins TRBV19 and TRBJ2-2; 8 positions match TRBD1. The CDR3 is 15 residues long. V shed 6 bases, J shed 1 base, and the junction held 4 bases outside the gene matches. Germline V gene data show CDR1 as LNHDA and CDR2 as SQIVND (reference sequence).